This TCR beta chain comes out of a study of radiation and T cells in renal cell carcinoma. Time point described: blood 4 weeks post-SBRT, at nephrectomy. Treatment denoted: 15 Gy SBRT to primary tumor, nephrectomy 4 weeks later. The method was immunoSEQ multiplex PCR; TCRdb's version includes in-frame clones alone and lacks a portion of them. The repertoire has about 90,000 clones, 75% to 85% of them found once; the top ten carry around 7.9%. Source: blood, taken from a patient whose treatment included radiotherapy and nephrectomy. The TCR sequence derives from a man in his sixties with renal cell carcinoma.

CDR3 protein: CASTRDPAGVGEQYF. CDR3 nucleotide sequence: TGTGCCAGCACACGGGACCCAGCGGGAGTGGGCGAGCAGTACTTC. This chain joins TRBV6-1 and TRBJ2-7; 8 bases fit TRBD2. Per the germline V gene, CDR1 is MNHNS and CDR2 is SASEGT. V dropped 7 bases and J dropped 6; count of bases not matched to a gene: 14. The CDR3 is 15 amino acids.